This TCR beta chain comes out of a study of cytomegalovirus exposure and HLA in healthy donors. Regarding the study as a whole: An analysis that came later showed most CMV-associated TCR beta chains appearing HLA-restricted. A cluster of highly shared sequence variants was likely a sequencing artifact.

Primers included in the PCR were 60 Vbeta and 13 Jbeta primers. Per the original data handling: Around 12 million of about 80 million unique TCR beta chains were shared, per a later count. Sequencing was performed with immunoSEQ multiplex PCR; in TCRdb, only in-frame clones are kept and a portion is missing. Clone size and V and J calls were adopted from that table, with D and trimming inferred from the DNA. Here the sample spans around 130,000 clones, 75% to 90% being singletons. Regarding this clone: Its antigen remains unidentified.

The sequence came from a woman aged 25 to 45 in good health and CMV-seropositive. Sequenced sample: PBMCs.

CDR3 sequence reads: CASSRTDRPADYEQYF. The DNA of the CDR3 is TGCGCCAGCAGCCGAACAGACAGACCCGCCGACTACGAGCAGTACTTC. The V and J genes are TRBV4-1 and TRBJ2-7; a possible D gene is TRBD1 (5 bases). CDR3 size: 16 residues. Trimming pared 4 bases from V and 3 bases from J, leaving 19 bases between. CDR1 is MGHRA and CDR2 is YSYEKL in the germline V gene.